The 30 T cell receptor beta chains in this list originate from one sample, sequenced in a study of T cell responses to AZD1222 COVID-19 vaccine. TCRdb's copy holds only in-frame clones and misses some; the assay was immunoSEQ multiplex PCR. The table records some 120,000 clones, 80% to 90% of them present only once. The material sequenced was peripheral blood, taken on day 0 of AZD1222 vaccination. Receptor source: an adult in good health.

The chain uses TRBV7-9 and TRBJ2-3; D unclear. V shed 3 bases and J shed 2 bases, with 12 bases lying between them. The CDR3 is 15 amino acids. Germline CDR1 reads SEHNR; CDR2 reads FQNEAQ (reference sequence). The CDR3 DNA is TGTGCCAGCAGCTTGGGCGGAATAACCACAGATACGCAGTATTTT. It translates to CASSLGGITTDTQYF. The full variable domain, rest sourced from reference TRBV7-9 and TRBJ2-3, is DTGVSQNPRHKITKRGQNVTFRCDPISEHNRLYWYRQTLGQGPEFLTYFQNEAQLEKSRLLSDRFSAERPKGSFSTLEIQRTEQGDSAMYLCASSLGGITTDTQYFGPGTRLTVL.

The chain uses TRBV11-3 and TRBJ1-5, with a tentative D call TRBD1 (5 bases). CDR1 and CDR2 from the germline V gene are SGHNT and YENEEA. The CDR3 has 20 amino acids. The V gene lost 0 bases and the J gene lost 4 bases, with 25 bases spanning the gap. CDR3 in DNA: TGTGCCAGCAGCTTAGAAATCTCTAATGGGGGGACGCAGTCGAATCAGCCCCAGCATTTT. This codes for CASSLEISNGGTQSNQPQHF.

V is TRBV27 and J is TRBJ1-3; tentative D call: TRBD1 (6 bases). The CDR3 length is 15 residues. V lost 7 bases to trimming and J lost 0 bases, with 13 bases between them. CDR1 and CDR2 from the germline V gene are MNHEY and SMNVEV (reference sequence). CDR3 coding DNA: TGTGCCAGCAAGCAGGGGATAGGCTCTGGAAACACCATATATTTT. Translating gives CASKQGIGSGNTIYF.

V and J are TRBV10-3 and TRBJ1-4; D uncertain. Germline V gives CDR1 ENHRY, CDR2 SYGVKD. Trimming pared 2 bases from V and 7 bases from J, leaving 8 bases between. The CDR3 is 13 amino acids. CDR3 in DNA: TGTGCCATCAGTGAGATTCCGGGTGAAAAACTGTTTTTT. Amino acid sequence: CAISEIPGEKLFF.

This clone was observed a single time. The gene calls are TRBV11-3 and TRBJ1-4; D is unclear. Trimming took off 1 base at V and 3 bases at J, with 9 bases between the two ends. This CDR3 comprises 15 residues. The germline CDR1 and CDR2 sequences are SGHNT and YENEEA. The CDR3 reads CASSLGDVANEKLFF. In nucleotides, the CDR3 is TGTGCCAGCAGCTTAGGGGATGTAGCTAATGAAAAACTGTTTTTT.

The chain uses TRBV25-1 and TRBJ2-7; 9 bases are a match to TRBD1. Per germline, CDR1 MGHDK and CDR2 SYGVNS. Losses at the gene ends were 1 base for V and 0 bases for J; bases not matched to a gene: 7. The CDR3 is 17 amino acids. CDR3 sequence (DNA): TGTGCCAGCAGTGAATGGGGGACAGGGAGCCTCTCCTACGAGCAGTACTTC. Translating gives CASSEWGTGSLSYEQYF.

The chain couples TRBV19 to TRBJ1-5, with 8 nucleotides matching TRBD1. CDR3 length equals 16 residues. The V gene's germline CDR1 is LNHDA and CDR2 SQIVND (reference sequence). The V gene end was trimmed by 4 bases and the J gene end by 2 bases; junction bases not matched to a gene: 7. This chain's CDR3 is CASSRDRQTGNQPQHF. For the CDR3, the DNA is TGTGCCAGTAGTAGGGACAGGCAAACGGGCAATCAGCCCCAGCATTTT. Together with reference TRBV19 and TRBJ1-5, the CDR3 gives the full variable domain: DGGITQSPKYLFRKEGQNVTLSCEQNLNHDAMYWYRQDPGQGLRLIYYSQIVNDFQKGDIAEGYSVSREKKESFPLTVTSAQKNPTAFYLCASSRDRQTGNQPQHFGDGTRLSIL.

V gene TRBV5-5 combines with J gene TRBJ1-1; no definite D call. Germline V gene lookup returns CDR1 SGHKS and CDR2 YYEKEE (reference sequence). Trimming took 4 bases from V and 8 from J, leaving 15 bases between them. The CDR3 has 13 residues. CDR3 coding DNA: TGTGCCAGCAGCCCGCAAGGAACAATAGAAGCTTTCTTT. Translated: CASSPQGTIEAFF.

The J gene is TRBJ2-5, the V gene TRBV18; no clear D gene. V lost 1 base to trimming and J lost 1 base, with 10 bases between them. The CDR3 extends over 15 amino acids. Per the germline V gene, CDR1 is KGHSH and CDR2 is LQKENI. The CDR3 region has the DNA TGTGCCAGCTCACCACAAAAGGGTCGCCAAGAGACCCAGTACTTC. This sequence encodes CASSPQKGRQETQYF.

The genes are TRBV5-4 and TRBJ2-7, with TRBD1 matching 7 bases. The CDR3 has 14 amino acids. The germline gives CDR1 SGHNT, CDR2 YYREEE (reference sequence). Trimming cost V 4 bases and J 3 bases; bases outside gene matches: 7. This chain's CDR3 is CASSRDSFVYEQYF. In nucleotides, the CDR3 is TGTGCCAGCAGCCGGGACAGTTTCGTCTACGAGCAGTACTTC.

The V and J genes are TRBV11-1 and TRBJ1-3; no definite D call. The CDR3 is 12 amino acids. CDR1 and CDR2 from the germline V gene are SGHAT and FQDESV (reference sequence). The V and J ends lost 5 bases and 3 bases respectively, with 5 bases between them. The CDR3 here is CASSPDGNTIYF. Here the CDR3 DNA reads TGTGCCAGCAGCCCGGATGGAAACACCATATATTTT.

The chain joins TRBV7-6 to TRBJ2-2; 7 nucleotides align to TRBD1. The germline V gene has CDR1 SGHVS and CDR2 FNYEAQ. V lost 5 bases and J lost 0; bases outside the gene matches: 6. CDR3 length equals 16 residues. The CDR3: CASSPTGPTNTGELFF. The DNA for the CDR3 is TGTGCCAGCAGCCCGACAGGGCCTACGAACACCGGGGAGCTGTTTTTT.

The genes are TRBV14 and TRBJ1-2; 9 bases align to TRBD1. This CDR3 region has 15 residues. The V segment lost 3 bases and the J segment 7 bases; nucleotides outside the gene matches: 9. The germline V gene encodes CDR1 SGHDN and CDR2 FVKESK. The DNA for the CDR3 is TGTGCCAGCAGCCAGAAGTTCGTGGGACAGGGTGGCTACACCTTC. Translation gives CASSQKFVGQGGYTF. Combining the CDR3 with reference TRBV14 and TRBJ1-2 gives the whole variable domain EAGVTQFPSHSVIEKGQTVTLRCDPISGHDNLYWYRRVMGKEIKFLLHFVKESKQDESGMPNNRFLAERTGGTYSTLKVQPAELEDSGVYFCASSQKFVGQGGYTFGSGTRLTVV.

A few counts support this clone. The chain carries TRBV4-1 and TRBJ2-1; 8 nucleotides align to TRBD1. V dropped 4 bases and J dropped 7; count of bases not matched to a gene: 9. Germline CDR1 is MGHRA and CDR2 is YSYEKL. This CDR3 contains 15 residues. The CDR3 sequence: CASSRGGQGMNEQFF. In DNA form, the CDR3 reads TGCGCCAGCAGCCGGGGAGGACAGGGCATGAATGAGCAGTTCTTC.

The rearrangement uses TRBV2 and TRBJ1-4, with 7 bases that match TRBD1. CDR3 length: 16 amino acids. Germline loops: CDR1 SNHLY, CDR2 FYNNEI. The V gene end was trimmed by 7 bases and the J gene end by 5 bases; junction bases not matched to a gene: 13. The CDR3 DNA is TGTGCCAGCACTGACAGGGAATTGTTTTTGAATGAAAAACTGTTTTTT. It yields the protein CASTDRELFLNEKLFF.

This clone was seen only a few times. J is TRBJ2-7 and V is TRBV5-1; TRBD2 matches 13 bases. The CDR3 totals 15 residues. The J segment lost 5 bases and the V segment lost 0 bases, leaving 2 bases of the junction unmatched. Germline V gene lookup returns CDR1 SGHRS and CDR2 YFSETQ. The CDR3 coding sequence is TGCGCCAGCAGCTTGGCACTAGCGGGAGGGCACGAGCAGTACTTC. Its protein product is CASSLALAGGHEQYF.

This chain joins TRBV6-5 and TRBJ1-1, with 7 positions matching TRBD1. The germline V gene has CDR1 MNHEY and CDR2 SVGAGI. The CDR3 runs to 13 residues. Trimming at V came to 8 bases and at J to 2 bases, leaving 5 bases not matched to a gene. The CDR3 nucleotides are TGTGCCAGCGGACGACAGGGAAACACTGAAGCTTTCTTT. Its translation: CASGRQGNTEAFF.

The chain joins TRBV6-1 to TRBJ1-3; D remains unclear. The germline gives CDR1 MNHNS, CDR2 SASEGT. Trimming removed 0 bases at V and 5 bases at J, with 17 bases between. The CDR3 has 17 amino acids. The CDR3 DNA follows: TGTGCCAGCAGTGAAGCGGCAGGCAGAGGGCGAAGAAACACCATATATTTT. This sequence encodes CASSEAAGRGRRNTIYF.

This clone is a singleton in its sample. V gene TRBV11-2 combines with J gene TRBJ2-4; D not certain. V was clipped by 1 base and J by 4 bases, with 11 bases between them. The CDR3 sequence is 15 residues long. Germline V gene data show CDR1 as SGHAT and CDR2 as FQNNGV. The CDR3 loop is CASSLVWEGKNIQYF. The DNA for the CDR3 is TGTGCCAGCAGCTTAGTTTGGGAAGGGAAAAACATTCAGTACTTC.

The genes are TRBV21-1 and TRBJ1-5; the table's D call, TRBD1, was not checked against the DNA. TRBV21-1 is a recognized pseudogene. This CDR3 has 16 residues. CDR3 DNA: TGTGCCAGCAGCAAAGGGGCGACAGAAAGCAATCAGCCCCAGCATTTT. This encodes CASSKGATESNQPQHF.

This clone showed up just a few times. V usage is TRBV7-9 and J usage is TRBJ1-2; D not certain. The CDR3 has 14 amino acids. V lost 0 bases and J lost 3, with 8 bases in between. Germline V gene data show CDR1 as SEHNR and CDR2 as FQNEAQ (reference sequence). Here the CDR3 reads CASSLARLDYGYTF. The DNA for the CDR3 is TGTGCCAGCAGCTTAGCGCGGCTAGACTATGGCTACACCTTC.

V gene TRBV5-5 combines with J gene TRBJ1-6; the D is unclear. The germline V and J ends were trimmed by 0 bases and 6 bases, with 7 bases remaining between them. This CDR3 has 14 residues. Germline V gene lookup returns CDR1 SGHKS and CDR2 YYEKEE (reference sequence). CDR3 in DNA: TGTGCCAGCAGCTTGGTCCTTTCTAATTCACCCCTCCACTTT. Translation gives CASSLVLSNSPLHF.

The chain has TRBV7-9 and TRBJ1-5; no reliable D call. The CDR3 contains 14 residues. Trimming shortened V by 5 bases and J by 5 bases, and 13 bases separated the two germline ends. Germline CDR1 reads SEHNR; CDR2 reads FQNEAQ (reference sequence). CDR3 protein: CASSRGSVDQPQHF. In DNA form, the CDR3 reads TGTGCCAGCAGCCGCGGATCGGTAGATCAGCCCCAGCATTTT.

This clone was counted once. The chain has TRBV7-3 and TRBJ2-1; TRBD2 aligns across 9 bases. The junction had 7 bases not matched to a gene; V was cut back by 5 bases and J by 2 bases. The CDR3 sequence is 16 residues long. Germline V gene lookup returns CDR1 SGHTA and CDR2 FQGTGA. The CDR3 region has the DNA TGTGCCAGCAGCCCAAAGGCGGGGGGGCCCTACAATGAGCAGTTCTTC. It encodes CASSPKAGGPYNEQFF.

V is TRBV30 and J is TRBJ1-3, with a tentative D call TRBD1 (6 bases). Per germline, CDR1 GTSNPN and CDR2 SVGIG (reference sequence). V shed 5 bases and J shed 0 bases, with 11 bases lying between them. The CDR3 extends over 14 amino acids. DNA of the CDR3: TGTGCCTGGCAACAGGGCCTCTCTGGAAACACCATATATTTT. Translation gives CAWQQGLSGNTIYF.

CDR3 residues: CASSLDVGSYEQYF. In DNA form, the CDR3 reads TGTGCCAGCAGCTTAGACGTTGGATCCTACGAGCAGTACTTC. The chain combines TRBV7-8 with TRBJ2-7; D call uncertain. The germline gives CDR1 SGHVS, CDR2 FQNEAQ. The germline V and J ends were trimmed by 1 base and 1 base, with 8 bases remaining between them. The length of the CDR3 is 14 residues.

The chain joins TRBV5-5 to TRBJ1-1, with D tentatively TRBD1 (6 bases). The V and J ends lost 4 bases and 1 base respectively, with 11 bases between them. CDR1 and CDR2 from the germline V gene are SGHKS and YYEKEE (reference sequence). CDR3 length: 14 amino acids. The CDR3 region is CASSVIQGNTEAFF. The CDR3 region has the DNA TGTGCCAGCAGCGTAATACAGGGGAACACTGAAGCTTTCTTT.

The rearrangement uses TRBV19 and TRBJ2-3; 9 bases are a match to TRBD2. Germline assignment: CDR1 LNHDA and CDR2 SQIVND (reference sequence). The CDR3 extends over 17 amino acids. J lost 0 bases, V lost 5 bases, and 9 bases had no gene match. In nucleotides, the CDR3 is TGTGCCAGTAGTCAAGCGGGAGGTTATGGGAGCACAGATACGCAGTATTTT. Its translation: CASSQAGGYGSTDTQYF.

V usage is TRBV5-1 and J usage is TRBJ2-1, with D possibly called TRBD1 or TRBD2 (5 bases each). There are 15 residues in the CDR3. Trimming removed 0 bases at V and 2 bases at J, with 9 bases between. Germline V CDR1 and CDR2: SGHRS, YFSETQ. The CDR3: CASSLGEGPYNEQFF. The CDR3, as DNA: TGCGCCAGCAGCTTGGGTGAGGGGCCCTACAATGAGCAGTTCTTC. Combining the CDR3 with reference TRBV5-1 and TRBJ2-1 gives the whole variable domain KAGVTQTPRYLIKTRGQQVTLSCSPISGHRSVSWYQQTPGQGLQFLFEYFSETQRNKGNFPGRFSGRQFSNSRSEMNVSTLELGDSALYLCASSLGEGPYNEQFFGPGTRLTVL.

V gene TRBV30 combines with J gene TRBJ1-3, with D uncertain. Trimming pared 4 bases from V and 0 bases from J, leaving 7 bases between. The CDR3 runs to 13 residues. Germline V gene sequence: CDR1 GTSNPN, CDR2 SVGIG (reference sequence). CDR3 sequence reads: CAWISISGNTIYF. The CDR3 nucleotides read TGTGCCTGGATAAGCATCTCTGGAAACACCATATATTTT.